The present T cell receptor beta chain was sequenced within a study of blood T cell repertoires in COVID-19. Enrollment of patients from Seattle took place during active infection, with longitudinal follow-up. CDR1 and CDR2 (germline): MDHEN, SYDVKM. The CDR3 consists of 15 residues. The V and J ends lost 7 bases and 7 bases, in that order; junction bases with no gene match: 7. The method was immunoSEQ multiplex PCR; TCRdb's version includes in-frame clones alone and lacks a portion of them. The table has roughly 120,000 clones, 70% to 75% seen once. The clonotype was recovered from a man older than 75 with COVID-19, enrolled during active disease. The sequenced sample was peripheral blood. The chain links TRBV28 to TRBJ2-1; 13 bases align to TRBD2. CDR3 bases: TGTGCCAGCAACCCACTAGCGGGAGGGCAAAATGAGCAGTTCTTC. This encodes CASNPLAGGQNEQFF. The complete variable domain, with remaining parts taken from reference TRBV28 and TRBJ2-1, reads DVKVTQSSRYLVKRTGEKVFLECVQDMDHENMFWYRQDPGLGLRLIYFSYDVKMKEKGDIPEGYSVSREKKERFSLILESASTNQTSMYLCASNPLAGGQNEQFFGPGTRLTVL.